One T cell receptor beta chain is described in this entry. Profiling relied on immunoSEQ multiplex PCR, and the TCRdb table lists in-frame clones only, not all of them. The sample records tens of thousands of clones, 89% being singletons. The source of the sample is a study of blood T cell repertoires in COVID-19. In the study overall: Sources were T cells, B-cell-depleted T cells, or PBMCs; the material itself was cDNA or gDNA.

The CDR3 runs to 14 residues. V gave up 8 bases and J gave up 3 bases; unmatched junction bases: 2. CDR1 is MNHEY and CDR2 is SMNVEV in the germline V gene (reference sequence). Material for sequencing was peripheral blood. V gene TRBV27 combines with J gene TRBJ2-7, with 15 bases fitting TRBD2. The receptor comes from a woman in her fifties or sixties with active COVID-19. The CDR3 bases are TGTGCCAGCGGGACTAGCGGGAGGATCTACGAGCAGTACTTC. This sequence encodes CASGTSGRIYEQYF.